This TCR beta chain was sequenced in a study of T-cell memory formation after mild COVID-19. In this sample, this clonotype turned up a few times. TCRdb reprocessed the 5' RACE reads with MiXCR, giving one entry per CDR3 protein. The sample includes 540,000 or so distinct CDR3 sequences, about a fifth of them seen just once. Sequenced input: PBMCs or a T cell subset sorted from them (not recorded which). This TCR was sampled from an adult woman who had mild COVID-19 (a few samples of this study predate the infection). Cell type and time point are not known.

CDR3 coding DNA: TGTGCCAGCAGTCTTGGGACAGTCTACTTTTCAATGAACACTGAAGCTTTCTTT. Its protein is CASSLGTVYFSMNTEAFF. The rearrangement joins TRBV6-2 or TRBV6-3 to TRBJ1-1; TRBD1 matches 7 bases. Germline values: CDR1 MNHEY, CDR2 SVGEGT. The CDR3 is 18 residues long. V shed 5 bases, J shed 0 bases, and the junction held 15 bases outside the gene matches.